A few counts support the clone carrying this T cell receptor (beta chain). The antigen remains undetermined. The data belong to a study of cytomegalovirus exposure and HLA in healthy donors. As for the study in general: Findings of an earlier analysis included roughly 120 million unique TCR beta sequences from 200 million or so T cells. Findings of the study overall: Reportedly, HLA-A and HLA-B alleles of most subjects were accurately predicted from TCR beta.

Germline assignment: CDR1 MDHEN and CDR2 SYDVKM. This CDR3 spans 16 amino acids. V was clipped by 5 bases and J by 6 bases, with 19 bases between them. It was with 60 Vbeta and 13 Jbeta primers that the PCR ran. Assay: immunoSEQ multiplex PCR; the TCRdb copy retains only in-frame clones and omits some. The sample includes 110,000 to 150,000 clones, roughly three quarters of them seen just once. V usage is TRBV28 and J usage is TRBJ2-2, with D tentatively TRBD2 (6 bases). Sequencing input: PBMCs. The receptor's source is a male donor in good health and CMV-seronegative. The CDR3 loop reads CASSEVDPGGAGELFF. CDR3 bases: TGTGCCAGCAGTGAGGTGGATCCAGGAGGGGCCGGGGAGCTGTTTTTT.